This T cell receptor beta chain derives from a study of blood T cell repertoires in COVID-19. Study in general: There were acute and convalescent COVID-19 samples, and they came from the United States, Italy and Spain. T cells, B-cell-depleted T cells, or PBMCs supplied cDNA or gDNA.

Produced via immunoSEQ multiplex PCR; TCRdb's table is partial and in-frame only. This sample carries 250,000 to 350,000 clones, around 85% of them seen once, and the ten largest clones take 0.87%. This CDR3 spans 12 amino acids. V was cut by 3 bases and J by 10 bases, with 14 bases left in between. CDR1 is SGHTS, CDR2 YDEGEE, per germline. Seattle participants joined during active infection and were tracked over time. The sequenced material came from peripheral blood. V gene TRBV5-8 combines with J gene TRBJ2-7, with no clear D. The source is a human donor with COVID-19, enrolled during active disease. The donor label of this sample is uncertain. The CDR3, as DNA: TGTGCCAGCAGCTATAGAATGAGATTACAGTACTTC. Protein product: CASSYRMRLQYF.